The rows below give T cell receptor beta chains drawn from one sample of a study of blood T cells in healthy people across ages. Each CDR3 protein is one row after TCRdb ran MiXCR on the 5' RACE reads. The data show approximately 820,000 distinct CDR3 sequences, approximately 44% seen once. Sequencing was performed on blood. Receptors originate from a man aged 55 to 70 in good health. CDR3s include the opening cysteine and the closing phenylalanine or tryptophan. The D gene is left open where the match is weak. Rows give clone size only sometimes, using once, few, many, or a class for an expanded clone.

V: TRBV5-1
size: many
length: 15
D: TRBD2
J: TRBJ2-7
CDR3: CASSRSSGGTYEQYF
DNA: TGCGCCAGCAGCCGTTCTAGCGGGGGTACCTACGAGCAGTACTTC

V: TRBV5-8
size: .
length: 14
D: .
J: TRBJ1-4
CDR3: CASSSKGLDEKLFF
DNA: TGTGCCAGCAGCTCAAAGGGGTTGGATGAAAAACTGTTTTTT

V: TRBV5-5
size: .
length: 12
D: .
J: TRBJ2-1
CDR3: CASSLNEAEQFF
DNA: TGTGCCAGCAGCCTTAACGAGGCTGAGCAGTTCTTC

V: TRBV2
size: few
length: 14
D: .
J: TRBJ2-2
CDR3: CASSTRTNTGELFF
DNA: TGTGCCAGCAGCACTAGGACGAACACCGGGGAGCTGTTTTTT

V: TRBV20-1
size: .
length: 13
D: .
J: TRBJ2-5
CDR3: CSATRADAYEKYF
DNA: TGCAGTGCTACCCGGGCGGATGCCTACGAGAAGTACTTC

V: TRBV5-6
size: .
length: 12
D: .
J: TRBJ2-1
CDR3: CASSTHSGEQFF
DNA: TGTGCCAGCAGCACTCACAGCGGTGAGCAGTTCTTC

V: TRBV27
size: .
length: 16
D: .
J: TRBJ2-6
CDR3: CASSLSGDSGANVLTF
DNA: TGTGCCAGCAGTTTATCGGGTGACTCTGGGGCCAACGTCCTGACTTTC

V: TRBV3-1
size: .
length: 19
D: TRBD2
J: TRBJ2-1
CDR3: CASPLGRLAGGRSYNEQFF
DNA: TGTGCCAGCCCCCTCGGACGGCTAGCGGGGGGGCGGTCCTACAATGAGCAGTTCTTC

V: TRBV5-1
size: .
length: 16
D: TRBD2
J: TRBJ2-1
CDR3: CASSLAGGSPGNEQFF
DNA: TGCGCCAGCAGCTTGGCGGGGGGATCTCCGGGCAATGAGCAGTTCTTC

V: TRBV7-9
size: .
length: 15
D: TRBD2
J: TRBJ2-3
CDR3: CASEGGGRSTDTQYF
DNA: TGTGCCAGCGAGGGCGGGGGGCGTAGCACAGATACGCAGTATTTT

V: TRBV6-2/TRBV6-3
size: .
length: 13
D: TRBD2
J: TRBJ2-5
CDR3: CASSSNSGETQYF
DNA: TGTGCCAGCAGTTCCAATAGCGGGGAGACCCAGTACTTC

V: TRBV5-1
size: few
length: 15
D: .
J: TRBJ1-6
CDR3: CASSLEWGPNSPLHF
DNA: TGCGCCAGCAGCTTGGAGTGGGGGCCTAATTCACCCCTCCACTTT

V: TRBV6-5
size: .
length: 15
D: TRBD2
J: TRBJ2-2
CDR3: CASSRGGVPTGELFF
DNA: TGTGCCAGCAGCCGTGGGGGGGTGCCAACCGGGGAGCTGTTTTTT

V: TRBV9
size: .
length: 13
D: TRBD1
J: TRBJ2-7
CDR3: CASSAGTVGEQYF
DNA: TGTGCCAGCAGCGCCGGGACAGTTGGTGAGCAGTACTTC

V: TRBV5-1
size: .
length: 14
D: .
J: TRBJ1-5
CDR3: CASSLGGIDQPQHF
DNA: TGCGCCAGCAGCTTGGGGGGGATTGATCAGCCCCAGCATTTT